A selection of T cell receptor beta chains follows, all from one sample in a study of cytomegalovirus exposure and HLA in healthy donors. The repertoire was sequenced with immunoSEQ multiplex PCR; TCRdb's copy has only in-frame clones and lacks some. The repertoire holds roughly 88,000 clones, with around three quarters as singletons. Sequencing was performed on PBMCs. These receptors came from a man aged 25 to 45 in good health and CMV-seropositive. The CDR3 runs from the conserved cysteine through the conserved F or W. D genes are given only for firm matches. Expanded clones get a size class; other rows say once, few or many, or leave the size out.

v_call	clone_size	d_call	j_call	cdr3_aa	cdr3_nt
TRBV9	.	TRBD2	TRBJ2-2	CASSGPRSGANTGELFF	TGTGCCAGCAGCGGCCCTCGTAGCGGGGCGAACACCGGGGAGCTGTTTTTT
TRBV11-3	.	TRBD1	TRBJ1-1	CASSYRGSNTEAFF	TGTGCCAGCAGCTACAGGGGGTCGAACACTGAAGCTTTCTTT
TRBV19	once	.	TRBJ2-2	CASSIPAGELFF	TGTGCCAGTAGTATCCCCGCCGGGGAGCTGTTTTTT
TRBV6-1	few	.	TRBJ1-5	CASSEPPNQPQHF	TGTGCCAGCAGTGAACCCCCGAATCAGCCCCAGCATTTT
TRBV16	.	.	TRBJ1-4	CASSQSSGANEKLFF	TGTGCCAGCAGCCAATCGTCTGGAGCTAATGAAAAACTGTTTTTT
TRBV27	.	.	TRBJ2-2	CASSPGTTGELFF	TGTGCCAGCAGTCCGGGGACAACCGGGGAGCTGTTTTTT
TRBV5-1	.	.	TRBJ2-7	CASSLQGFNEQYF	TGCGCCAGCAGCTTGCAGGGGTTCAACGAGCAGTACTTC
TRBV29-1	.	TRBD2	TRBJ2-7	CSVEDQGGWEQYF	TGCAGCGTTGAAGATCAGGGAGGGTGGGAGCAGTACTTC
TRBV6-6	.	TRBD1	TRBJ1-5	CASSYGQGVMDQPQHF	TGTGCCAGCAGTTATGGGCAGGGGGTGATGGATCAGCCCCAGCATTTT
TRBV19	.	TRBD1	TRBJ1-1	CASSIDASGTVVLNTEAFF	TGTGCCAGTAGTATAGATGCATCCGGGACAGTCGTTTTGAACACTGAAGCTTTCTTT
TRBV2	.	.	TRBJ1-6	CASSPRGGEIDSPLHF	TGTGCCAGCAGCCCGAGGGGCGGGGAAATCGATTCACCCCTCCACTTT
TRBV9	.	.	TRBJ2-2	CASSVGAVNTGELFF	TGTGCCAGCAGCGTAGGAGCGGTAAACACCGGGGAGCTGTTTTTT
TRBV30	.	.	TRBJ2-7	CAWSGGAYEQYF	TGTGCCTGGAGTGGAGGAGCCTACGAGCAGTACTTC
TRBV6-5	.	.	TRBJ1-2	CASSYDSNYGYTF	TGTGCCAGCAGTTACGACAGCAACTATGGCTACACCTTC
TRBV15	once	TRBD1	TRBJ2-1	CATSRDQGAVNEQFF	TGTGCCACCAGCAGAGACCAGGGGGCTGTCAATGAGCAGTTCTTC
TRBV7-9	once	TRBD2	TRBJ2-7	CASSLFLAGDEQYF	TGTGCCAGCAGCTTATTTCTAGCGGGAGACGAGCAGTACTTC
TRBV27	.	TRBD1	TRBJ1-1	CARPDIWTGLTEAFF	TGTGCCAGGCCAGACATATGGACAGGGCTGACTGAAGCTTTCTTT
TRBV7-8	.	.	TRBJ2-3	CASSLPTGMSRGSADTQYF	TGTGCCAGCAGCTTACCAACAGGGATGAGCAGAGGGTCGGCAGATACGCAGTATTTT
TRBV5-4	.	TRBD1	TRBJ1-1	CASSPPGQRNTEAFF	TGTGCCAGCAGCCCCCCGGGACAGAGGAACACTGAAGCTTTCTTT
TRBV27	.	.	TRBJ1-2	CASSLSMVPRAYGYTF	TGTGCCAGCAGTTTATCGATGGTACCGAGGGCTTATGGCTACACCTTC
TRBV11-2	once	TRBD1	TRBJ2-7	CASKYGTGQGAYEQYF	TGTGCCAGCAAATATGGGACGGGACAGGGGGCCTACGAGCAGTACTTC
TRBV5-6	.	TRBD2	TRBJ2-7	CASTWGGGSTYEQYF	TGTGCCAGCACTTGGGGCGGGGGGTCGACCTACGAGCAGTACTTC
TRBV6-1	.	.	TRBJ2-5	CASSEALDRSVWETQYF	TGTGCCAGCAGTGAAGCTCTCGACAGGAGTGTTTGGGAGACCCAGTACTTC
TRBV4-1	.	TRBD1	TRBJ1-1	CASSRRQGANTEAFF	TGCGCCAGCAGCCGCAGACAGGGGGCGAACACTGAAGCTTTCTTT
TRBV7-7	once	TRBD1	TRBJ1-5	CASIQGQGQYSNQPQHF	TGTGCTAGCATCCAAGGACAGGGCCAATATAGCAATCAGCCCCAGCATTTT
TRBV28	.	TRBD2	TRBJ2-1	CASSLAGERNEQFF	TGTGCCAGCAGCCTAGCGGGAGAACGCAATGAGCAGTTCTTC
TRBV6-5	.	.	TRBJ1-1	CASRGVMNTEAFF	TGTGCCAGCAGAGGGGTAATGAACACTGAAGCTTTCTTT
TRBV28	.	TRBD2	TRBJ2-5	CASSLGRLAGDGDF	TGTGCCAGCAGTTTAGGTCGACTAGCGGGAGACGGGGACTTC
TRBV5-1	.	.	TRBJ2-7	CASKEEAYIEQYF	TGCGCCAGCAAGGAGGAAGCATACATCGAGCAGTACTTC
TRBV27	.	TRBD2	TRBJ2-1	CASSSSVAGEQFF	TGTGCCAGCAGTTCCTCCGTAGCGGGGGAGCAGTTCTTC
TRBV5-1	.	.	TRBJ2-1	CASSLDGTNYNEQFF	TGCGCCAGCAGCTTGGACGGGACAAACTACAATGAGCAGTTCTTC
TRBV19	.	.	TRBJ1-2	CASSLRGYGYTF	TGTGCCAGTAGTCTCAGGGGCTATGGCTACACCTTC
TRBV30	.	.	TRBJ1-2	CAWSVGGNRDPFSGYTF	TGTGCCTGGAGTGTCGGGGGGAACAGGGACCCTTTCAGTGGCTACACCTTC
TRBV30	.	.	TRBJ2-7	CAWSLSNYEQYF	TGTGCCTGGAGTTTATCAAACTACGAGCAGTACTTC
TRBV7-9	few	TRBD2	TRBJ2-1	CASSPLAGESYNEQFF	TGTGCCAGCAGCCCCCTGGCGGGAGAGTCCTACAATGAGCAGTTCTTC
TRBV4-1	.	.	TRBJ1-3	CASSHRAGVGGNTIYF	TGCGCCAGCAGCCACCGAGCAGGGGTAGGTGGAAACACCATATATTTT
TRBV6-1	.	.	TRBJ2-1	CASSVRGEGSYNEQFF	TGTGCCAGCAGTGTCAGGGGTGAAGGGAGTTACAATGAGCAGTTCTTC